This is a list of T cell receptor beta chains from one sample in a study of shared clonotypes between healthy human individuals. Repertoires were generated with immunoSEQ multiplex PCR, while TCRdb's copy carries only in-frame clones and drops some. The table lists roughly 680,000 clones, 72% of them singletons. Sequencing was done on a sample of memory CD4+ T cells sorted from blood. These receptors came from a woman aged 30 to 39 in good health. Each CDR3 is given with its conserved first and last residue. D genes are given only for firm matches. For some rows the clone size is stated as once, few or many, or as a class when expanded; others skip it.

j_call clone_size v_call d_call cdr3_aa cdr3_nt
TRBJ1-3 - TRBV19 TRBD1 CASSRARTGVGNTIYF TGTGCCAGTAGCAGAGCCCGGACAGGGGTCGGAAACACCATATATTTT
TRBJ2-7 many TRBV6-5 - CASSSTRDTYYEQYF TGTGCCAGCAGTTCTACGCGGGACACCTACTACGAGCAGTACTTC
TRBJ2-7 once TRBV11-2 - CASGAGPGEQYF TGTGCCAGCGGGGCGGGACCGGGCGAGCAGTACTTC
TRBJ2-7 - TRBV19 TRBD2 CASSGSGRAGNEQYF TGTGCCAGTAGTGGTAGCGGGAGGGCCGGCAACGAGCAGTACTTC
TRBJ1-3 - TRBV6-6 - CASRSEGNTIYF TGTGCCAGCCGCTCAGAGGGAAACACCATATATTTT
TRBJ2-1 - TRBV5-6 TRBD2 CASSVTSGIYNEQFF TGTGCCAGCAGCGTGACTAGCGGTATTTACAATGAGCAGTTCTTC
TRBJ2-5 - TRBV5-4 TRBD1 CASSSGQGNQETQYF TGTGCCAGCAGCTCGGGACAGGGAAACCAAGAGACCCAGTACTTC
TRBJ1-3 - TRBV7-9 TRBD1 CASSSDRPSGNTIYF TGTGCCAGCAGCTCGGACAGGCCCTCTGGAAACACCATATATTTT
TRBJ2-3 many TRBV6-4 TRBD2 CATSPASGNTDTQYF TGTGCCACCTCCCCAGCTAGCGGGAATACAGATACGCAGTATTTT
TRBJ2-3 - TRBV2 TRBD2 CASSKLAGAPDTQYF TGTGCCAGCAGCAAACTAGCGGGAGCTCCAGATACGCAGTATTTT
TRBJ1-2 - TRBV6-1 - CASIGLDYGYTF TGTGCCAGCATCGGCCTGGATTATGGCTACACCTTC
TRBJ1-2 - TRBV5-7 TRBD1 CASSTFDRVYGYTF TGTGCCAGCAGCACCTTCGACAGGGTGTATGGCTACACCTTC
TRBJ2-1 many TRBV19 - CASSRLGVRNEQFF TGTGCCAGTAGTAGACTAGGGGTCCGGAATGAGCAGTTCTTC
TRBJ2-7 - TRBV7-2 - CASSHTRGGIHEQYF TGTGCCAGCAGCCACACTAGGGGGGGTATTCACGAGCAGTACTTC
TRBJ2-5 - TRBV28 TRBD1 CASSGTVQETQYF TGTGCCAGCAGTGGGACAGTCCAAGAGACCCAGTACTTC
TRBJ1-5 once TRBV7-2 TRBD1 CASSRQGGSNQPQHF TGTGCCAGCAGCCGACAGGGTGGAAGCAATCAGCCCCAGCATTTT
TRBJ1-5 - TRBV7-8 - CASSPTEGLRHQPQHF TGTGCCAGCAGCCCTACCGAGGGTCTACGGCATCAGCCCCAGCATTTT
TRBJ1-6 - TRBV6-6 - CATAPGDYNSPLHF TGTGCCACCGCCCCAGGGGATTATAATTCACCCCTCCACTTT
TRBJ2-5 few TRBV7-7 TRBD2 CASSFGLAGGETQYF TGTGCCAGCAGCTTTGGGCTAGCGGGAGGAGAGACCCAGTACTTC
TRBJ1-6 few TRBV4-1 - CASSQDPGSPLHF TGCGCCAGCAGCCAAGATCCTGGCTCACCCCTCCACTTT
TRBJ1-4 few TRBV20-1 - CSALQEKLFF TGCAGTGCTTTACAGGAAAAACTGTTTTTT
TRBJ2-4 few TRBV18 - CASSPESGGGKNIQYF TGTGCCAGCTCACCAGAGTCAGGTGGGGGCAAAAACATTCAGTACTTC
TRBJ1-4 - TRBV28 TRBD1 CASTAWTGTNEKLFF TGTGCCAGCACCGCCTGGACAGGAACTAATGAAAAACTGTTTTTT
TRBJ2-3 few TRBV9 TRBD2 CASSYRQGTSGTDTQYF TGTGCCAGCAGTTACCGCCAGGGGACTAGCGGCACAGATACGCAGTATTTT
TRBJ2-7 - TRBV15 TRBD2 CATSRGTSGSPEGEQYF TGTGCCACCAGCAGAGGGACTAGCGGTTCTCCCGAGGGCGAGCAGTACTTC
TRBJ2-3 - TRBV14 - CASSRGLPRTDTQYF TGTGCCAGCAGCCGGGGATTACCTCGCACAGATACGCAGTATTTT
TRBJ2-7 - TRBV5-1 TRBD1 CASDPTGGGYEQYF TGCGCCAGCGACCCCACAGGGGGCGGTTACGAGCAGTACTTC
TRBJ2-1 once TRBV18 TRBD2 CASSRGLASSSYNEQFF TGTGCCAGCTCACGAGGACTAGCGTCTAGCTCCTACAATGAGCAGTTCTTC
TRBJ2-3 many TRBV27 TRBD2 CASSFMVAGTDTQYF TGTGCCAGCAGTTTTATGGTAGCGGGTACGGATACGCAGTATTTT
TRBJ2-2 - TRBV2 TRBD1 CASSIRGLDTGELFF TGTGCCAGCAGTATCAGGGGGTTGGACACCGGGGAGCTGTTTTTT
TRBJ2-3 - TRBV7-2 TRBD2 CASSLLAGGVDTQYF TGTGCCAGCAGCTTACTAGCGGGAGGAGTAGATACGCAGTATTTT
TRBJ1-5 - TRBV5-1 - CASTHRETAEPQHF TGCGCCAGCACCCACCGGGAGACTGCCGAGCCCCAGCATTTT
TRBJ2-4 few TRBV7-8 TRBD2 CASSLSGGLGAGGVQYF TGTGCCAGCAGCTTATCCGGCGGGCTGGGGGCGGGAGGCGTTCAGTACTTC
TRBJ2-2 - TRBV2 - CASRGETGELFF TGTGCCAGCAGAGGGGAAACCGGGGAGCTGTTTTTT
TRBJ2-7 few TRBV11-2 TRBD1 CASSWDRASSYEQYF TGTGCCAGCAGCTGGGACAGGGCGAGCTCCTACGAGCAGTACTTC
TRBJ1-1 - TRBV11-3 - CASGQSRNTEAFF TGTGCCAGCGGACAAAGTAGGAACACTGAAGCTTTCTTT
TRBJ1-1 once TRBV7-9 - CASTTESFTEAFF TGTGCCAGCACCACCGAGTCGTTCACTGAAGCTTTCTTT
TRBJ2-7 once TRBV2 - CASSGEGQGQSEQYF TGTGCCAGCAGTGGAGAAGGGCAGGGACAATCCGAGCAGTACTTC
TRBJ1-2 - TRBV28 - CAIRGLRYGYTF TGTGCCATCAGGGGCTTACGGTATGGCTACACCTTC
TRBJ2-1 - TRBV7-3 TRBD2 CASSLERWASGRREQFF TGTGCCAGCAGCCTAGAACGGTGGGCTAGCGGGAGGAGAGAGCAGTTCTTC
TRBJ2-1 many TRBV28 TRBD2 CASSPRIAGGRNEQFF TGTGCCAGCAGTCCGAGAATAGCGGGAGGACGCAATGAGCAGTTCTTC
TRBJ1-4 - TRBV7-8 - CASSPRAQRNEKLFF TGTGCCAGCAGCCCTCGGGCACAGAGGAATGAAAAACTGTTTTTT
TRBJ1-4 - TRBV28 - CASSPRNRVEKLFF TGTGCCAGCAGTCCCCGGAACCGGGTTGAAAAACTGTTTTTT
TRBJ2-4 - TRBV5-8 - CASSLEGGPSNIQYF TGTGCCAGCAGCTTGGAAGGGGGTCCGTCAAACATTCAGTACTTC
TRBJ2-3 - TRBV30 TRBD1 CAWSRGTGDTDTQYF TGTGCCTGGAGCCGGGGAACAGGGGACACAGATACGCAGTATTTT
TRBJ2-1 once TRBV11-3 TRBD1 CASSQTTGAYNEQFF TGTGCCAGCAGCCAGACGACAGGGGCCTACAATGAGCAGTTCTTC
TRBJ2-5 - TRBV15 - CATSRDLGRETQYF TGTGCCACCAGCAGAGATCTGGGGCGGGAGACCCAGTACTTC
TRBJ1-5 - TRBV15 - CATSSTEGLNQPQHF TGTGCCACCAGCTCAACGGAGGGGCTTAATCAGCCCCAGCATTTT